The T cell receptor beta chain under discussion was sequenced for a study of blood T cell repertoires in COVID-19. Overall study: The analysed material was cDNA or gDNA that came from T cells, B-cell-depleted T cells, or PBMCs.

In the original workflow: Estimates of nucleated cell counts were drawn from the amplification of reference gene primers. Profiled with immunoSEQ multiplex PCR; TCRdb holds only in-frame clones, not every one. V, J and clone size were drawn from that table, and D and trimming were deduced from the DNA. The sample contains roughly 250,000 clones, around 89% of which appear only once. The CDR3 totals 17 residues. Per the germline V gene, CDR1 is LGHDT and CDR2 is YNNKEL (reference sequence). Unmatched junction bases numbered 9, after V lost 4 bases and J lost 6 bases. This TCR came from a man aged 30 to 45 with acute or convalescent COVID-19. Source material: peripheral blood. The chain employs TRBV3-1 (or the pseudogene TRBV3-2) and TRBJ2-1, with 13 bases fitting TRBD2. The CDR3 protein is CASSPLTSGGASNEQFF. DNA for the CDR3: TGTGCCAGCAGCCCGCTTACTAGCGGGGGGGCCAGCAATGAGCAGTTCTTC.